This T cell receptor beta chain was retrieved from a study of Ad26.COV2.S vaccination and SARS-CoV-2 variants. Regarding treatment: 15 to 20 received Ad26.COV2.S at low or high dose, single or two shots; roughly five received placebo; per-sample allocation not given. Repertoires come from day 63 after the first vaccine or placebo injection. Germline V lookup: CDR1 ENHRY, CDR2 SYGVKD. V was pared by 9 bases and J by 3 bases, with 9 bases of the junction left unmatched. The CDR3 is 14 residues long. The data were produced by immunoSEQ multiplex PCR, yet TCRdb's version contains in-frame clones alone and is incomplete. In the table there are about 320,000 clones, around 84% of which are singletons.

The sample was peripheral blood, taken in a trial of Ad26.COV2.S vaccine versus placebo. The chain recombines TRBV10-3 with TRBJ1-2; 8 nucleotides agree with TRBD1. The sequence came from a person between 18 and 65 years old who received the Ad26.COV2.S COVID-19 vaccine or a placebo. The CDR3 DNA follows: TGTGCCATTCGACCCGGACAGGGCGACTATGGCTACACCTTC. Encoded protein: CAIRPGQGDYGYTF.